The clone carrying this T cell receptor beta chain was counted many times. This sample is part of a study of T-cell reconstitution after alpha-beta-depleted transplantation in children. During its preparation, the TCRbeta library received unique molecular identifiers. From the PCR reads, TCRdb called clonotypes with MiXCR, one entry per CDR3 protein. The table records nearly 400,000 distinct CDR3 sequences, roughly 22% of them present only once. Germline V gives CDR1 DFQATT, CDR2 SNEGSKA (reference sequence). Trimming removed 1 base from V and 2 bases from J, with 5 bases in between. The CDR3 is 12 amino acids.

The chain couples TRBV20-1 to TRBJ1-1, with unresolved D. The sequence derives from a human donor who donated a stem cell graft to a child with acute myeloid leukemia. The sample in question was PBMCs from the stem cell graft donor, obtained from the stem cell graft. CDR3 sequence (DNA): TGCAGTGCTAGAGTCCGAAACACTGAAGCTTTCTTT. This encodes CSARVRNTEAFF.